The text below deals with one T cell receptor (beta chain). These data originate in a study of blood T cell repertoires in COVID-19. The overall study: Sites across the United States, Italy and Spain contributed samples from acute and convalescent COVID-19. PBMCs, B-cell-depleted T cells, or T cells were the source of the cDNA or gDNA that made up the material.

In the original workflow: For nucleated cells, counts were estimated from reference gene primer amplification. TCRdb's table, derived via immunoSEQ multiplex PCR, lists solely in-frame clones and lacks some. For V, J and clone size, that table is used; D and trimming come from the DNA. The repertoire consists of more than 95,000 clones, with about 86% occurring once and the leading ten covering about 5.4%. V lost 4 bases and J lost 2; bases outside the gene matches: 4. Per the germline V gene, CDR1 is SNHLY and CDR2 is FYNNEI. This CDR3 has 15 residues. Material for sequencing was peripheral blood. This receptor was identified in an elderly man with active or convalescent COVID-19. V gene TRBV2 combines with J gene TRBJ2-3; 9 nucleotides match TRBD2. The CDR3 sequence: CASSGLAGYTDTQYF. The CDR3 coding sequence is TGTGCCAGCAGTGGCCTAGCGGGGTACACAGATACGCAGTATTTT.